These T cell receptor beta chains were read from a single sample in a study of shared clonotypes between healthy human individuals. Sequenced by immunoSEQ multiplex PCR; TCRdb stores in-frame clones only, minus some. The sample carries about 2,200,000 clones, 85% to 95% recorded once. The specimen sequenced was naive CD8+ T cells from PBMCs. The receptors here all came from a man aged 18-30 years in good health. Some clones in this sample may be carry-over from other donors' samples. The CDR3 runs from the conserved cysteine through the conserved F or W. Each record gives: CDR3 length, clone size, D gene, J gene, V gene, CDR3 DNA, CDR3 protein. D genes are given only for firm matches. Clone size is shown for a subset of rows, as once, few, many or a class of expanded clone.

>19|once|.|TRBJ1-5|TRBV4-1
TGCGCCAGCAGCCAAGTTGCAATAAGATCGGGAGGGACCAATCAGCCCCAGCATTTT
CASSQVAIRSGGTNQPQHF
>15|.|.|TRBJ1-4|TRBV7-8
TGTGCCAGCAGCTTACGCAGGTCGAGGAATGAAAAACTGTTTTTT
CASSLRRSRNEKLFF
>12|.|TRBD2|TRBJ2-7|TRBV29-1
TGCAGCGTTCGGGCGGGGGGCTACGAGCAGTACTTC
CSVRAGGYEQYF
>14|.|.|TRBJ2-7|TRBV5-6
TGTGCCAGCAGCTTGGAGTTGCAGGTCTACGAGCAGTACTTC
CASSLELQVYEQYF
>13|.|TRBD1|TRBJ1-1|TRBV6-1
TGTGCCAGCAGCAGACAGGGAACCACTGAAGCTTTCTTT
CASSRQGTTEAFF
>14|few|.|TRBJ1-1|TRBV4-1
TGCGCCAGCAGCCTCGTAGGTATGAACACTGAAGCTTTCTTT
CASSLVGMNTEAFF
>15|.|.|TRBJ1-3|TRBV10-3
TGTGCCATTTCTACCCCCGGGGGGCTTGGAAACACCATATATTTT
CAISTPGGLGNTIYF
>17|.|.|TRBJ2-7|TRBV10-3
TGTGCCATCAGTGAAACTCTTCAGGACGGCCGAGGCTACGAGCAGTACTTC
CAISETLQDGRGYEQYF
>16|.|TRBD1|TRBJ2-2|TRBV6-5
TGTGCCAGCAGTTTCTCCGGGACAGGGGCAACCGGGGAGCTGTTTTTT
CASSFSGTGATGELFF
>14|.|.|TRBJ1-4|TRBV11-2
TGTGCCAGCAGCTTAGATCCGACGAATGAAAAACTGTTTTTT
CASSLDPTNEKLFF
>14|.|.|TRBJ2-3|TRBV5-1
TGCGCCAGCAGCTTGGAGCGGGCGGTCGATACGCAGTATTTT
CASSLERAVDTQYF
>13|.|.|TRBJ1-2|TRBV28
TGTGCCACCACTGCTGACCAGACTTATGGCTACACCTTC
CATTADQTYGYTF
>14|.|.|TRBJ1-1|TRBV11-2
TGTGCCAGCAGCCCAGGATTGTCGAACACTGAAGCTTTCTTT
CASSPGLSNTEAFF